Detailed here is one T cell receptor (beta chain). Its antigen is undetermined. TCRdb independently ran MiXCR on the reads; one entry per CDR3 protein. This sample has around 200,000 distinct CDR3 sequences, with 35% to 45% found just once. This sample was included in a study of T cell repertoires in cytomegalovirus infection. Overall study: Use of recently identified HLA-C-restricted and well-studied HLA-B-restricted CMV epitopes was part of the study. Public TCR beta signatures provided an indication of both CMV infection and a matching HLA type.

Overall study findings and caveats: Individuals carrying CMV plus the relevant HLA were identified by cumulative frequency of public TCR beta families. The study found HLA-C-restricted CMV-specific TCR beta clonotypes dominating the ex vivo response.

V was clipped by 1 base and J by 4 bases, with 12 bases between them. The CDR3 spans 15 residues. Germline CDR1 SGHNT, CDR2 YENEEA. The chain recombines TRBV11-3 with TRBJ2-3, with no clear D. The sample here was CD8+ T cells from cultured PBMCs, taken from culture after CMV antigen stimulation. This TCR was sampled from a human donor in good health (CMV status not recorded). Some clones in this sample may be carry-over from other donors' samples. Here the CDR3 reads CASSLGALRADTQYF. The CDR3 DNA reads as TGTGCCAGCAGCTTAGGGGCCCTCCGGGCAGATACGCAGTATTTT.